The subject of this entry is one TCR beta chain. RNA, at about 0.45 to 1 ug, was reverse transcribed with random hexamers. Amplification of TCR beta CDR3 was carried out by immunoSEQ multiplex PCR, which covered 54 Vbeta and 13 Jbeta segments. Each CDR3 protein gets one entry after TCRdb re-called the immunoSEQ multiplex PCR reads with MiXCR. The data show over 100,000 distinct CDR3 sequences, with roughly 95% seen just once and 0.11% to 0.15% held by the top ten. This CDR3 contains 13 residues. Germline values: CDR1 SQVTM, CDR2 ANQGSEA. V lost 3 bases, J lost 2 bases, and 10 bases lay in between. Sequencing of TCR beta was performed on blood CD8+ and CD4+ T cells. The sample belongs to a study of CD8 T cells in Susac syndrome. Study background: Patients with Susac syndrome were therapy-naive, taking corticosteroids, with some also receiving intravenous immunoglobulin, or taking intravenous immunoglobulin alone at the time their blood was drawn.

The sequence came from a human donor with Susac syndrome. Specimen: CD4+ T cells from PBMCs. The chain combines TRBV29-1 with TRBJ2-5, with D perhaps TRBD2 (5 bases). Here the CDR3 reads CSVDRLKQETQYF. The CDR3 DNA sequence: TGCAGCGTTGACCGACTAAAACAAGAGACCCAGTACTTC.